Listed below are T cell receptor beta chains from one sample, sequenced in a study of blood T cell repertoires in COVID-19. The data were produced by immunoSEQ multiplex PCR, yet TCRdb's version contains in-frame clones alone and is incomplete. The sample includes roughly 100,000 clones, about 90% of them seen just once. The sequenced sample was peripheral blood. These receptors originate from a woman aged 45-65 years with COVID-19, enrolled during active disease. Each CDR3 is given with its conserved first and last residue. The order of the fields is CDR3 DNA, CDR3 protein, clone size, V gene, D gene, J gene. D genes are given only for firm matches. The size of a clone is reported for some rows only, either as once, few or many, or as a class for expanded clones.

DNA: TGTGCCAGCAAATTGGGACAGGCTCTAGGTGGCTACACCTTC
CDR3: CASKLGQALGGYTF
size: NA
V: TRBV6-5
D: TRBD1
J: TRBJ1-2

DNA: TGTGCCAGCAGTTCCCCCCGTGGCTACACCTTC
CDR3: CASSSPRGYTF
size: NA
V: TRBV28
D: NA
J: TRBJ1-2

DNA: TGTGCCAGCAGCCCCGGGACAGCCCGCTACGAGCAGTACTTC
CDR3: CASSPGTARYEQYF
size: NA
V: TRBV3-1/TRBV3-2
D: TRBD1
J: TRBJ2-7

DNA: TGCAGCGGGGGTGGGGCAGGTTACGAGCAGTACTTC
CDR3: CSGGGAGYEQYF
size: once
V: TRBV29-1
D: NA
J: TRBJ2-7

DNA: TGTGCCAGCAGTAAGAACAGGATTTCACCCCTCCACTTT
CDR3: CASSKNRISPLHF
size: NA
V: TRBV28
D: NA
J: TRBJ1-6

DNA: TGTGCCAGCAGCCCTTCCGGAGCAGGGGGCGAGGGCTATGGCTACACCTTC
CDR3: CASSPSGAGGEGYGYTF
size: NA
V: TRBV28
D: TRBD1
J: TRBJ1-2

DNA: TGTGCCAGCAGTTACGGTATGGGGGGGATGAACACTGAAGCTTTCTTT
CDR3: CASSYGMGGMNTEAFF
size: NA
V: TRBV6-5
D: NA
J: TRBJ1-1

DNA: TGTGCCAGCAGCTTAAACGGGGCCTACGAGCAGTACTTC
CDR3: CASSLNGAYEQYF
size: NA
V: TRBV7-3
D: NA
J: TRBJ2-7

DNA: TGTGCCAGCTCACCTGGGCAGGAGAACACCGGGGAGCTGTTTTTT
CDR3: CASSPGQENTGELFF
size: NA
V: TRBV18
D: NA
J: TRBJ2-2

DNA: TGTGCCAGCAGAGACAGGAACACTGAAGCTTTCTTT
CDR3: CASRDRNTEAFF
size: NA
V: TRBV12-3/TRBV12-4
D: NA
J: TRBJ1-1

DNA: TGTGCCACCAGCCCCGGAGGGACCGGGGAGCTGTTTTTT
CDR3: CATSPGGTGELFF
size: NA
V: TRBV24-1
D: NA
J: TRBJ2-2

DNA: TGTGCCAGCAGCTTACTGGGGGGGTCCAAAAACATTCAGTACTTC
CDR3: CASSLLGGSKNIQYF
size: NA
V: TRBV7-3
D: TRBD2
J: TRBJ2-4

DNA: TGTGCCAGCAGCTTAGGTCGTCGGGCCTACGAGCAGTACTTC
CDR3: CASSLGRRAYEQYF
size: NA
V: TRBV11-2
D: NA
J: TRBJ2-7

DNA: TGTGCCAGCAGCTTAAGTAGCGGGGGATCCGTAAGCTCCTACAATGAGCAGTTCTTC
CDR3: CASSLSSGGSVSSYNEQFF
size: NA
V: TRBV7-2
D: TRBD2
J: TRBJ2-1

DNA: TGTGCCAGCAGCCAGGATAGCGGGGTGGACTACGAGCAGTACTTC
CDR3: CASSQDSGVDYEQYF
size: NA
V: TRBV4-2
D: TRBD2
J: TRBJ2-7

DNA: TGTGCCAGCTCACCCACGACAGGGGAGAACACTGAAGCTTTCTTT
CDR3: CASSPTTGENTEAFF
size: NA
V: TRBV18
D: TRBD1
J: TRBJ1-1

DNA: TGTGCCAGCAGCTCCACAGGGTTAGTTAGGATCTACGAGCAGTACTTC
CDR3: CASSSTGLVRIYEQYF
size: once
V: TRBV6-2/TRBV6-3
D: NA
J: TRBJ2-7

DNA: TGTGCCAGCAGCTTAGCGACGGGGACTAGCGGGGGTAATGAGCAGTTCTTC
CDR3: CASSLATGTSGGNEQFF
size: NA
V: TRBV11-1
D: TRBD2
J: TRBJ2-1

DNA: TGTGCCAGCAGCGCGGGACTAGCGGGGGGAGAGACCCAGTACTTC
CDR3: CASSAGLAGGETQYF
size: once
V: TRBV9
D: TRBD2
J: TRBJ2-5

DNA: TGTGCCAGCAGCTTGGCCCCGGTTTCTGGTGGCTACACCTTC
CDR3: CASSLAPVSGGYTF
size: NA
V: TRBV5-4
D: NA
J: TRBJ1-2

DNA: TGCGCCAGCAGTGAGTTGGTAGTAGTTATATATGAGCAGTTCTTC
CDR3: CASSELVVVIYEQFF
size: NA
V: TRBV10-2
D: NA
J: TRBJ2-1

DNA: TGCGCCAGCAGCCAAGTGGGGGCAAACGAGCAGTTCTTC
CDR3: CASSQVGANEQFF
size: NA
V: TRBV4-1
D: NA
J: TRBJ2-1

DNA: TGTGCCAGCAGTTTAGTTGGACAGGGGAGGTCCGAGCAGTACTTC
CDR3: CASSLVGQGRSEQYF
size: NA
V: TRBV28
D: TRBD1
J: TRBJ2-7

DNA: TGTGCCAGTAGTACCCCCGGGGGTCTGACTGAAGCTTTCTTT
CDR3: CASSTPGGLTEAFF
size: NA
V: TRBV19
D: NA
J: TRBJ1-1

DNA: TGTGCCAGCAGCTCCTCAGGACAGGGATACTATGGCTACACCTTC
CDR3: CASSSSGQGYYGYTF
size: NA
V: TRBV9
D: TRBD1
J: TRBJ1-2

DNA: TGTGCCAGCAGTAGAATAGCGGGGGCTTACGAGCAGTACTTC
CDR3: CASSRIAGAYEQYF
size: NA
V: TRBV6-5
D: TRBD2
J: TRBJ2-7

DNA: TGTGCCAGCAGCCAAGCCCCCTGGGCAGGTAGTTCTGGAAACACCATATATTTT
CDR3: CASSQAPWAGSSGNTIYF
size: NA
V: TRBV3-1/TRBV3-2
D: NA
J: TRBJ1-3

DNA: TGTGCCAGCAGCCTTGCCAGCGGGGGGGCTGGCACCGGGGAGCTGTTTTTT
CDR3: CASSLASGGAGTGELFF
size: NA
V: TRBV3-1/TRBV3-2
D: TRBD2
J: TRBJ2-2

DNA: TGCGCCAGCAGCTTGGGAGACAGGGCCGCCGAGCAGTACTTC
CDR3: CASSLGDRAAEQYF
size: NA
V: TRBV5-1
D: TRBD1
J: TRBJ2-7

DNA: TGTGCCAGTAGTGCTCGACAGCGAGCTAACTATGGCTACACCTTC
CDR3: CASSARQRANYGYTF
size: NA
V: TRBV19
D: NA
J: TRBJ1-2

DNA: TGTGCCAGCAGGATAGCGGGGGGGCGAGAGACCCAGTACTTC
CDR3: CASRIAGGRETQYF
size: NA
V: TRBV5-4
D: TRBD2
J: TRBJ2-5